Presented here are 10 T cell receptor beta chains from one specimen sequenced in a study of T cells expressing NK-cell markers. TCRdb processed the 5' RACE reads again and assigns one entry to each CDR3 protein, with no DNA. This listing includes 440,000 or so distinct CDR3 sequences. Source material: blood T cells: a sorted CD56 or NKG2C T cell subset, CD4+ or CD8+ T cells, or bulk PBMC T cells (not recorded which). The receptors stem from a woman between 18 and 70 years old in good health.

The J gene is TRBJ2-3, the V gene TRBV24-1; without DNA, the TCRdb call of TRBD1 cannot be checked. The CDR3 is 13 amino acids. The V gene's germline CDR1 is KGHDR and CDR2 SFDVKD. CDR3 sequence reads: CATSEPPGFTQYF.

This chain joins TRBV5-5 and TRBJ2-3; TCRdb picks TRBD1, but there is no DNA to check that call. This CDR3 is 15 amino acids long. The germline gives CDR1 SGHKS, CDR2 YYEKEE (reference sequence). The CDR3 is CASNFQGGELDTQYF.

This sequence joins TRBV12-3 or TRBV12-4 and TRBJ2-1; the TCRdb D gene call, TRBD1, has no DNA to confirm it. CDR3 length: 15 amino acids. CDR3 amino acids: CASSRTTTGVDEQFF.

This chain links TRBV2 with TRBJ2-1. The CDR3 has 16 residues. In germline, CDR1 is SNHLY, CDR2 FYNNEI. CDR3 protein: CASSPDSTRTYNEQFF.

The chain employs TRBV19 and TRBJ2-5; the TRBD2 assignment by TCRdb is unverifiable without DNA. The CDR3 covers 17 residues. The germline V gene encodes CDR1 LNHDA and CDR2 SQIVND (reference sequence). CDR3 protein: CASSISVTGPLRETQYF.

V usage is TRBV11-2 and J usage is TRBJ1-2. This CDR3 is 16 amino acids long. The germline CDR1 and CDR2 sequences are SGHAT and FQNNGV. This chain's CDR3 is CASSLDLRPKNYGYTF.

The genes are TRBV29-1 and TRBJ2-2; TCRdb calls TRBD1, which cannot be checked without DNA. This CDR3 has 12 residues. Germline-derived CDR1 and CDR2 are SQVTM and ANQGSEA. CDR3 region: CSVGQGTGELFF.

The J gene is TRBJ2-3, the V gene TRBV5-5; TCRdb's D call of TRBD2 is untestable without DNA. The germline gives CDR1 SGHKS, CDR2 YYEKEE (reference sequence). This CDR3 has 15 residues. The CDR3 loop reads CASSPSSVLTDTQYF.

The V gene is TRBV7-2, the J gene TRBJ2-5; TCRdb gives TRBD1 as the D gene, but with no DNA this cannot be confirmed. Germline CDR1 is SGHTA and CDR2 is FQGNSA. The CDR3 runs to 16 residues. CDR3 loop: CASSTRDRGSRETQYF.

This rearrangement joins TRBV5-1 to TRBJ2-3. Germline CDR1 and CDR2: SGHRS and YFSETQ. This CDR3 has 11 amino acids. The CDR3: CASSSEGTQYF.